The 5 T cell receptor beta chains listed next were all sequenced from one sample in a study of blood T cell repertoires in COVID-19. Repertoires were generated with immunoSEQ multiplex PCR, while TCRdb's copy carries only in-frame clones and drops some. The profile shows about 200,000 clones, around 80% of them singletons. The sample taken for sequencing was peripheral blood. The source is a woman in her 70s with acute or convalescent COVID-19.

The chain combines TRBV7-2 with TRBJ1-2, with D perhaps TRBD1 (5 bases). The CDR3 has 14 amino acids. V was shortened by 5 bases and J by 2 bases, with 12 bases between the two germline ends. The germline gives CDR1 SGHTA, CDR2 FQGNSA. The DNA of the CDR3 is TGTGCCAGCAGCCCCGAGGCAGGGAACTATGGCTACACCTTC. Its translation: CASSPEAGNYGYTF.

The gene calls are TRBV5-1 and TRBJ2-1; D gene unclear. V lost 0 bases to trimming and J lost 2 bases, with 9 bases between them. The CDR3 is 15 amino acids. The germline V gene encodes CDR1 SGHRS and CDR2 YFSETQ. CDR3 loop: CASSLGGSAYNEQFF. The CDR3 DNA follows: TGCGCCAGCAGCTTGGGAGGTTCGGCCTACAATGAGCAGTTCTTC.

The chain uses TRBV24-1 and TRBJ2-2; D is perhaps TRBD1 (5 bases). V was shortened by 5 bases and J by 5 bases, with 8 bases between the two germline ends. The CDR3 covers 13 residues. Germline CDR1 reads KGHDR; CDR2 reads SFDVKD. CDR3 region: CATSGRTTGELFF. CDR3 DNA sequence: TGTGCCACCAGTGGACGGACAACCGGGGAGCTGTTTTTT.

The V call is TRBV6-2 or TRBV6-3, the J call TRBJ2-1; 14 bases line up with TRBD2. CDR1 and CDR2 from the germline V gene are MNHEY and SVGEGT. V was pared by 2 bases and J by 4 bases, with 4 bases of the junction left unmatched. The length of the CDR3 is 17 residues. The CDR3 region is CASSYPTSGRVYNEQFF. The CDR3 nucleotides read TGTGCCAGCAGTTACCCGACTAGCGGGAGGGTTTACAATGAGCAGTTCTTC.

V is TRBV7-9 and J is TRBJ1-2; D gene uncertain. The CDR3 extends over 14 amino acids. Germline V CDR1 and CDR2: SEHNR, FQNEAQ (reference sequence). V dropped 5 bases and J dropped 4 bases, with 14 bases sitting between them. The CDR3 nucleotides are TGTGCCAGCAGCCCAGGACTATCGGGCTATGGCTACACCTTC. This encodes CASSPGLSGYGYTF.